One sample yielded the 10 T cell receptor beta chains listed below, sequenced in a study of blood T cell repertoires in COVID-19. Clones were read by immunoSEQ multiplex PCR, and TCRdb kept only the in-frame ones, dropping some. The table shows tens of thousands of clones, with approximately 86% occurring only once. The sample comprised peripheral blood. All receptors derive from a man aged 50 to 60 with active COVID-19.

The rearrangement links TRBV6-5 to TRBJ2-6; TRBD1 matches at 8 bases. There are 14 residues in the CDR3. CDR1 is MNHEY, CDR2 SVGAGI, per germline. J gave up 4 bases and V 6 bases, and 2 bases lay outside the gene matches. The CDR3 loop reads CASRQGAGANVLTF. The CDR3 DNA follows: TGTGCCAGCAGGCAGGGGGCCGGGGCCAACGTCCTGACTTTC.

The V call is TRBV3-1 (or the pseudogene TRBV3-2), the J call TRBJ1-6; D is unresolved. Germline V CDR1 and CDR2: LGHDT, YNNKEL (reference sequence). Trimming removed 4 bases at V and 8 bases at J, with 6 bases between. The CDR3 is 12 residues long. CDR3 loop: CASSRRDSPLHF. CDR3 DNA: TGTGCCAGCAGCCGGAGGGATTCACCCCTCCACTTT.

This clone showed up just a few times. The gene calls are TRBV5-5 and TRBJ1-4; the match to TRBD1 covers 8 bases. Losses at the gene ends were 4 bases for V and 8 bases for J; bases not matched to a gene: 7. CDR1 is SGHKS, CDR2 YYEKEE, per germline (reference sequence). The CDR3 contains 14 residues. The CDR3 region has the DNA TGTGCCAGCAGCCGCCAGGGGGCAGGGGAAAAACTGTTTTTT. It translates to CASSRQGAGEKLFF.

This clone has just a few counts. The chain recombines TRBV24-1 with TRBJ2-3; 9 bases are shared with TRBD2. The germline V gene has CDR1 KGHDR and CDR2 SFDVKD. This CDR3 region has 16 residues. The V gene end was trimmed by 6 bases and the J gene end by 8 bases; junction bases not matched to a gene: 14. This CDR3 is CATSKLRGGAFRTQYF. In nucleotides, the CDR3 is TGTGCCACCAGTAAACTGCGCGGGGGGGCCTTCCGTACGCAGTATTTT.

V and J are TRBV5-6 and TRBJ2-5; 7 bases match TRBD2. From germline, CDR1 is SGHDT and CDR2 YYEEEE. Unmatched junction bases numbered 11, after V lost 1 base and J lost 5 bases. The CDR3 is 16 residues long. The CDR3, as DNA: TGTGCCAGCAGCTTGCTGTCTAGCGGAGCCCGTGAGACCCAGTACTTC. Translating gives CASSLLSSGARETQYF.

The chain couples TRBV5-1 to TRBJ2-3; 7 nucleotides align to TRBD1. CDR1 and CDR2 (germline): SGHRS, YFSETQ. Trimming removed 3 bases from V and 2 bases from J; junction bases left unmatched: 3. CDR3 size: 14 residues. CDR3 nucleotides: TGCGCCAGCAGCTCGGGGACAGTCACAGATACGCAGTATTTT. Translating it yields CASSSGTVTDTQYF.

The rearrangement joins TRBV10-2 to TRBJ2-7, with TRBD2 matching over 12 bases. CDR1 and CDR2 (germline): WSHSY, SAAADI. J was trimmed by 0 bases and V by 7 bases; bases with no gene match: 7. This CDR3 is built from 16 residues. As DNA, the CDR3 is TGCGCCAGCATTACTAGCGGGGGGTCAAGCTCCTACGAGCAGTACTTC. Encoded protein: CASITSGGSSSYEQYF.

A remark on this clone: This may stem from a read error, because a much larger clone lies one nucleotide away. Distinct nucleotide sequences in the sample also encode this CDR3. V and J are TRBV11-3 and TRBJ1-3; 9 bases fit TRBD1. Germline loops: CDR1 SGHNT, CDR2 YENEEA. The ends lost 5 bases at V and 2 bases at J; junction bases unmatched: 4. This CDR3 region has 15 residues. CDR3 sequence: CASSPGQGPGNTIYF. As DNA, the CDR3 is TGTGCCAGCAGCCCCGGACAGGGGCCTGGAAACACCATATATTTT.

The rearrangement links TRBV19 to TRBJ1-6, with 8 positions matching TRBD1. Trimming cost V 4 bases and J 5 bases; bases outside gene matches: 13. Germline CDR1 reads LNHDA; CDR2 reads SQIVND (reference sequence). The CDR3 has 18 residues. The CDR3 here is CASSNSWTGMLDNSPLHF. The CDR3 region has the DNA TGTGCCAGTAGTAACTCCTGGACAGGGATGTTGGATAATTCACCCCTCCACTTT.

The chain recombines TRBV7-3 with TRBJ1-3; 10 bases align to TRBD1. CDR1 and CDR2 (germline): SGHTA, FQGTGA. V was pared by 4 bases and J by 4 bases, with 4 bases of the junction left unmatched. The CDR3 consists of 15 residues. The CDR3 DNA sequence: TGTGCCAGCAGCTCCGGGACAGGGGCCGGAAACACCATATATTTT. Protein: CASSSGTGAGNTIYF.